A selection of T cell receptor beta chains follows, all from one sample in a study of graft-versus-host responses after intestinal transplantation. No antigen is known for these receptors. Here immunoSEQ multiplex PCR was the method, and the copy in TCRdb shows in-frame clones only, minus some. The sample lists about 110,000 clones; 93% were seen once. The sequencing here drew on unstimulated CD8+ T cells sorted from spleen or lymph node cells, taken before intestinal transplant. The receptors were sampled from a human donor who received an intestinal transplant. Each CDR3 is given with its conserved first and last residue. Fields, in order: V gene, CDR3 length, clone size, J gene, D gene, CDR3 DNA, CDR3 protein. A D gene is named only where the DNA matches it firmly. Some rows mark clone size as missing; the rest say once, few, many or name a class of expanded clone.

v_call: TRBV9
cdr3_length: 16
clone_size: -
j_call: TRBJ2-7
d_call: TRBD2
cdr3_nt: TGTGCCAGCAGCTCTCGGGGCGGGGGGAGCTCCTACGAGCAGTACTTC
cdr3_aa: CASSSRGGGSSYEQYF

v_call: TRBV7-3
cdr3_length: 13
clone_size: -
j_call: TRBJ2-3
d_call: -
cdr3_nt: TGTGCCAGCAGCTTAGTGACAGCAGATACGCAGTATTTT
cdr3_aa: CASSLVTADTQYF

v_call: TRBV7-8
cdr3_length: 15
clone_size: once
j_call: TRBJ2-5
d_call: TRBD1
cdr3_nt: TGTGCCAGCAGCTTAGAACAGGGGGCACAAGAGACCCAGTACTTC
cdr3_aa: CASSLEQGAQETQYF

v_call: TRBV7-6
cdr3_length: 17
clone_size: -
j_call: TRBJ2-1
d_call: TRBD2
cdr3_nt: TGTGCCAGCAGCCCCCGGACTAGCGGAATAGTTCTCAATGAGCAGTTCTTC
cdr3_aa: CASSPRTSGIVLNEQFF

v_call: TRBV6-5
cdr3_length: 14
clone_size: -
j_call: TRBJ2-5
d_call: TRBD1
cdr3_nt: TGTGCCAGCAGCTTCGGACAGGGGGCGGAGGCCCAGTACTTC
cdr3_aa: CASSFGQGAEAQYF

v_call: TRBV29-1
cdr3_length: 15
clone_size: -
j_call: TRBJ2-1
d_call: -
cdr3_nt: TGCAGCGTTGAAGAACCCAGGGGCAAGGAAGGTGAGCAGTTCTTC
cdr3_aa: CSVEEPRGKEGEQFF

v_call: TRBV30
cdr3_length: 14
clone_size: -
j_call: TRBJ2-1
d_call: -
cdr3_nt: TGTGCCTGGAGTAACGGGAGTCCCTACAATGAGCAGTTCTTC
cdr3_aa: CAWSNGSPYNEQFF

v_call: TRBV13
cdr3_length: 11
clone_size: -
j_call: TRBJ2-1
d_call: -
cdr3_nt: TGTGCCAGCAGTTGGGGGAATGAGCAGTTCTTC
cdr3_aa: CASSWGNEQFF

v_call: TRBV29-1
cdr3_length: 13
clone_size: -
j_call: TRBJ1-2
d_call: -
cdr3_nt: TGCAGCGGTATGGTCCCGACTAACTATGGCTACACCTTC
cdr3_aa: CSGMVPTNYGYTF

v_call: TRBV11-2
cdr3_length: 15
clone_size: -
j_call: TRBJ1-1
d_call: TRBD1
cdr3_nt: TGTGCCAGCAGCCTAAACAGGGGGACGGACACTGAAGCTTTCTTT
cdr3_aa: CASSLNRGTDTEAFF

v_call: TRBV19
cdr3_length: 13
clone_size: once
j_call: TRBJ2-1
d_call: -
cdr3_nt: TGTGCCAGTAGTATAGTGGAATACAATGAGCAGTTCTTC
cdr3_aa: CASSIVEYNEQFF

v_call: TRBV5-6
cdr3_length: 16
clone_size: -
j_call: TRBJ1-4
d_call: -
cdr3_nt: TGTGCCAGCAGCTCCGACCAGGAGTCTTACAATGAAAAACTGTTTTTT
cdr3_aa: CASSSDQESYNEKLFF

v_call: TRBV7-9
cdr3_length: 16
clone_size: -
j_call: TRBJ1-3
d_call: -
cdr3_nt: TGTGCCAGCAGCCATTCTCAGGAGGGAACCGGAAACACCATATATTTT
cdr3_aa: CASSHSQEGTGNTIYF

v_call: TRBV6-5
cdr3_length: 13
clone_size: -
j_call: TRBJ2-1
d_call: -
cdr3_nt: TGTGCCAGCAGTTACTCGCAATCCAATGAGCAGTTCTTC
cdr3_aa: CASSYSQSNEQFF

v_call: TRBV28
cdr3_length: 18
clone_size: -
j_call: TRBJ2-2
d_call: TRBD2
cdr3_nt: TGTGCCAGCAGTCCCTATGTTAGGACTAGCGGGAGGGCCGGGGAGCTGTTTTTT
cdr3_aa: CASSPYVRTSGRAGELFF

v_call: TRBV6-5
cdr3_length: 14
clone_size: once
j_call: TRBJ2-7
d_call: -
cdr3_nt: TGTGCCAGCAGTTCCCCCGAGGAGTTCTACGAGCAGTACTTC
cdr3_aa: CASSSPEEFYEQYF

v_call: TRBV19
cdr3_length: 11
clone_size: -
j_call: TRBJ1-2
d_call: -
cdr3_nt: TGTGCCAGTAGTATAGCGGGGGATCCGACCTTC
cdr3_aa: CASSIAGDPTF

v_call: TRBV5-5
cdr3_length: 15
clone_size: -
j_call: TRBJ2-3
d_call: -
cdr3_nt: TGTGCCAGCAGCGGGGGCAGCTCTAGCACAGATACGCAGTATTTT
cdr3_aa: CASSGGSSSTDTQYF

v_call: TRBV2
cdr3_length: 12
clone_size: -
j_call: TRBJ2-7
d_call: -
cdr3_nt: TGTGCCAGCGGACTGGAGTCCTACGAGCAGTACTTC
cdr3_aa: CASGLESYEQYF

v_call: TRBV6-1
cdr3_length: 13
clone_size: -
j_call: TRBJ1-2
d_call: -
cdr3_nt: TGTGCCAGCACCGGGACACTGAACTATGGCTACACCTTC
cdr3_aa: CASTGTLNYGYTF

v_call: TRBV19
cdr3_length: 15
clone_size: -
j_call: TRBJ2-4
d_call: -
cdr3_nt: TGTGCCAGTAGTATGGGGACCCGTGGCATGAACATTCAGTACTTC
cdr3_aa: CASSMGTRGMNIQYF

v_call: TRBV7-9
cdr3_length: 12
clone_size: -
j_call: TRBJ2-1
d_call: -
cdr3_nt: TGTGCCAGCAGCTTAAAGAGCAATGAGCAGTTCTTC
cdr3_aa: CASSLKSNEQFF

v_call: TRBV28
cdr3_length: 13
clone_size: -
j_call: TRBJ1-1
d_call: -
cdr3_nt: TGTGCCAGCAGTTTCAGGGGAGGGCCTGAAGCTTTCTTT
cdr3_aa: CASSFRGGPEAFF

v_call: TRBV5-1
cdr3_length: 15
clone_size: -
j_call: TRBJ2-7
d_call: TRBD2
cdr3_nt: TGCGCCAGCAGCCTGGAGCGGGGGGCGTCTTACGAGCAGTACTTC
cdr3_aa: CASSLERGASYEQYF

v_call: TRBV2
cdr3_length: 15
clone_size: -
j_call: TRBJ2-3
d_call: TRBD2
cdr3_nt: TGTGCCAGCAGTGAAGTTCTAGCGGGAACAGATACGCAGTATTTT
cdr3_aa: CASSEVLAGTDTQYF

v_call: TRBV28
cdr3_length: 13
clone_size: -
j_call: TRBJ1-1
d_call: -
cdr3_nt: TGTGCCAGCAGTGATGATTTGAACACTGAAGCTTTCTTT
cdr3_aa: CASSDDLNTEAFF